The rows below give T cell receptor beta chains drawn from one sample of a study of blood T cell repertoires in COVID-19. TCRdb's table, derived via immunoSEQ multiplex PCR, lists solely in-frame clones and lacks some. In the table there are under 100,000 clones, about 88% of which are singletons. Sequencing input: peripheral blood. All receptors come from a man aged 45-65 years with acute or convalescent COVID-19. Each CDR3 is given with its conserved first and last residue. A D gene is named only where the DNA matches it firmly. Only some rows state a clone size, as once, few, many or a class for expanded clones.

D: NA; J: TRBJ1-1; size: NA; V: TRBV15; DNA: TGTGCCACCAGCAATCCTAGCGGTGTATTGCGTGAAGCTTTCTTT; CDR3: CATSNPSGVLREAFF
D: TRBD1; J: TRBJ2-5; size: NA; V: TRBV3-1/TRBV3-2; DNA: TGTGCCAGCAGCCAACCGGGACAGGGTGGCGAGACCCAGTACTTC; CDR3: CASSQPGQGGETQYF
D: NA; J: TRBJ1-3; size: NA; V: TRBV9; DNA: TGTGCCAGCAGCCCCCGGACAGACTCTGGAAACACCATATATTTT; CDR3: CASSPRTDSGNTIYF
D: TRBD2; J: TRBJ2-7; size: NA; V: TRBV4-1; DNA: TGCGCCAGCAGCCAAGAGGAGCTAGCGGGGATTATAAACTACGAGCAGTACTTC; CDR3: CASSQEELAGIINYEQYF
D: TRBD1; J: TRBJ2-1; size: NA; V: TRBV11-3; DNA: TGTGCCAGCAGCCCTCGCCTGACAGGGGGGTTTGATGAGCAGTTCTTC; CDR3: CASSPRLTGGFDEQFF
D: NA; J: TRBJ2-2; size: NA; V: TRBV7-3; DNA: TGTGCCAGCAGCTTAACAAGGACACGCACCGGGGAGCTGTTTTTT; CDR3: CASSLTRTRTGELFF
D: NA; J: TRBJ1-4; size: NA; V: TRBV14; DNA: TGTGCCAGCAGCCAGACGGGGGAAAAACTGTTTTTT; CDR3: CASSQTGEKLFF
D: TRBD1; J: TRBJ1-2; size: NA; V: TRBV5-1; DNA: TGCGCCAGCAGCCCAGACAGGGGAGGTGAGGGCTACACCTTC; CDR3: CASSPDRGGEGYTF
D: NA; J: TRBJ1-3; size: NA; V: TRBV9; DNA: TGTGCCAGCAGCGTAACAGGACAGTACTCTGGAAACACCATATATTTT; CDR3: CASSVTGQYSGNTIYF
D: NA; J: TRBJ2-1; size: once; V: TRBV11-2; DNA: TGTGCCAGCACTCTAGAGAGGGGGGGCAACAATGAGCAGTTCTTC; CDR3: CASTLERGGNNEQFF
D: TRBD2; J: TRBJ2-5; size: NA; V: TRBV19; DNA: TGTGCCAGTAGTATAGGTACTAGCGTCCAAGAGACCCAGTACTTC; CDR3: CASSIGTSVQETQYF
D: NA; J: TRBJ1-1; size: NA; V: TRBV14; DNA: TGTGCCAGCAGCCAAGATATCGGGGTGAACACTGAAGCTTTCTTT; CDR3: CASSQDIGVNTEAFF
D: NA; J: TRBJ1-2; size: NA; V: TRBV5-6; DNA: TGTGCCAGCAGGTCCGGGGAAGGCTACACCTTC; CDR3: CASRSGEGYTF
D: NA; J: TRBJ1-3; size: once; V: TRBV7-3; DNA: TGTGCCAGCAGCCAGATAGGGGGCTCTGGAAACACCATATATTTT; CDR3: CASSQIGGSGNTIYF
D: NA; J: TRBJ1-5; size: NA; V: TRBV19; DNA: TGTGCCAGTAGTGATCAGGGTGTCAATCAGCCCCAGCATTTT; CDR3: CASSDQGVNQPQHF
D: NA; J: TRBJ1-2; size: NA; V: TRBV10-3; DNA: TGTGCCATTGGACAAGGGGATTATGGCTACACCTTC; CDR3: CAIGQGDYGYTF
D: NA; J: TRBJ1-1; size: once; V: TRBV15; DNA: TGTGCCACCAGCAGAGGGGGCCGGGAAGCTTTCTTT; CDR3: CATSRGGREAFF
D: NA; J: TRBJ1-3; size: NA; V: TRBV11-2; DNA: TGTGCCAGCAGCGCAGACAGGTCCCGCTCTGGAAACACCATATATTTT; CDR3: CASSADRSRSGNTIYF
D: TRBD2; J: TRBJ2-3; size: NA; V: TRBV4-2; DNA: TGTGCCAGCAGCCAAAAGGGACTAGCGGGGGGGCGATGGACAGATACGCAGTATTTT; CDR3: CASSQKGLAGGRWTDTQYF
D: TRBD1; J: TRBJ1-4; size: NA; V: TRBV7-8; DNA: TGTGCCAGCAGCCTCGGGACAGGGGGCGAAAAACTGTTTTTT; CDR3: CASSLGTGGEKLFF
D: TRBD1; J: TRBJ1-2; size: NA; V: TRBV5-6; DNA: TGTGCCAGCAGCTTGGACAGGGGGTATGGCTACACCTTC; CDR3: CASSLDRGYGYTF
D: TRBD2; J: TRBJ2-1; size: NA; V: TRBV7-6; DNA: TGTGCCAGCAGCTCGGGACATCTAGCGGGGGTTAATCCCTACAATGAGCAGTTCTTC; CDR3: CASSSGHLAGVNPYNEQFF
D: TRBD1; J: TRBJ2-4; size: NA; V: TRBV6-5; DNA: TGTGCCAGCAACCCCGGACAGGGGCTGGACATTCAGTACTTC; CDR3: CASNPGQGLDIQYF
D: NA; J: TRBJ2-7; size: NA; V: TRBV7-9; DNA: TGTGCCAGCAGCCCTGTAGACGAGCAGTACTTC; CDR3: CASSPVDEQYF
D: TRBD1; J: TRBJ2-1; size: NA; V: TRBV10-1; DNA: TGCGCCAGCACTTCACAGGGGAACCACAATGAGCAGTTCTTC; CDR3: CASTSQGNHNEQFF
D: NA; J: TRBJ1-1; size: NA; V: TRBV29-1; DNA: TGCAGCGTTGAAGCTGGACAGAACACTGAAGCTTTCTTT; CDR3: CSVEAGQNTEAFF
D: NA; J: TRBJ1-1; size: NA; V: TRBV12-3/TRBV12-4; DNA: TGTGCCAGCAGACAAAACCCCGCGGGGGAAGCTTTCTTT; CDR3: CASRQNPAGEAFF
D: TRBD2; J: TRBJ2-3; size: NA; V: TRBV7-2; DNA: TGTGCCAGCAGCTTCATGAGCGGGGGGGTCGGAGATACGCAGTATTTT; CDR3: CASSFMSGGVGDTQYF
D: TRBD2; J: TRBJ2-7; size: NA; V: TRBV15; DNA: TGTGCCACCAGAGTAGCGGGGGGGGCCTACGAGCAGTACTTC; CDR3: CATRVAGGAYEQYF
D: NA; J: TRBJ1-1; size: NA; V: TRBV12-3/TRBV12-4; DNA: TGTGCCAGCAGTTTCTCCCTGTACACTGAAGCTTTCTTT; CDR3: CASSFSLYTEAFF
D: TRBD2; J: TRBJ2-1; size: NA; V: TRBV28; DNA: TGTGCCAGCAGGACTAGCGGGGGGGTTCAAAATAATGAGCAGTTCTTC; CDR3: CASRTSGGVQNNEQFF
D: TRBD2; J: TRBJ2-1; size: NA; V: TRBV7-2; DNA: TGTGCCAGCAGCAGATCTAGCGGGGGGGCCAATGAGCAGTTCTTC; CDR3: CASSRSSGGANEQFF
D: TRBD2; J: TRBJ2-2; size: NA; V: TRBV4-1; DNA: TGCGCCAGCAGCCAACTAGCGGGGGGTCTCGGGGAGCTGTTTTTT; CDR3: CASSQLAGGLGELFF
D: TRBD1; J: TRBJ2-5; size: NA; V: TRBV10-3; DNA: TGTGCCATCAGTGAGCCAATGGGAAACGACAGGGGACTGCGAGAGACCCAGTACTTC; CDR3: CAISEPMGNDRGLRETQYF
D: TRBD2; J: TRBJ2-5; size: NA; V: TRBV5-3; DNA: TGTGCCAGAAGCTTGGCTGCGGGGGGGTTGGAGACCCAGTACTTC; CDR3: CARSLAAGGLETQYF
D: TRBD1; J: TRBJ1-4; size: NA; V: TRBV28; DNA: TGTGCCAGCAGCTTAATCGGGACAGGGGTTAGTGAAAAACTGTTTTTT; CDR3: CASSLIGTGVSEKLFF
D: TRBD2; J: TRBJ2-3; size: NA; V: TRBV4-2; DNA: TGTGCCAGCAGCCAAGCGAGCGGGGGAGATACGCAGTATTTT; CDR3: CASSQASGGDTQYF
D: TRBD2; J: TRBJ2-3; size: NA; V: TRBV28; DNA: TGTGCCAGCAGCTCGAGACTAGCGGGGAGCACAGATACGCAGTATTTT; CDR3: CASSSRLAGSTDTQYF
D: NA; J: TRBJ2-3; size: NA; V: TRBV29-1; DNA: TGCAGCCTACGGCGTGCGGGGCACCAGACAGATACGCAGTATTTT; CDR3: CSLRRAGHQTDTQYF
D: NA; J: TRBJ2-1; size: NA; V: TRBV14; DNA: TGTGCCAGCAGCCGTTCGGCGGGGGCGAACAATGAGCAGTTCTTC; CDR3: CASSRSAGANNEQFF
D: NA; J: TRBJ2-1; size: NA; V: TRBV5-6; DNA: TGTGCCAGCAGCGCGGGACAGTACAATGAGCAGTTCTTC; CDR3: CASSAGQYNEQFF
D: NA; J: TRBJ2-2; size: NA; V: TRBV3-1/TRBV3-2; DNA: TGTGCCAGCAGCCAATCACGGGGGGCCCGGGAGCTGTTTTTT; CDR3: CASSQSRGARELFF
D: NA; J: TRBJ1-2; size: NA; V: TRBV7-3; DNA: TGTGCCAGCAGCCCTGACCCCGGGAGGGGATATGGCTACACCTTC; CDR3: CASSPDPGRGYGYTF
D: TRBD1; J: TRBJ2-1; size: NA; V: TRBV7-2; DNA: TGTGCCAGCAGCTCCGGGACAGGTTCGGTCCGGCCCCATTACAATGAGCAGTTCTTC; CDR3: CASSSGTGSVRPHYNEQFF
D: TRBD1; J: TRBJ2-7; size: once; V: TRBV6-5; DNA: TGTGCCAGCAGTTACGATCCGGACAGGGGGTTTGAGCAGTACTTC; CDR3: CASSYDPDRGFEQYF
D: NA; J: TRBJ1-6; size: NA; V: TRBV7-9; DNA: TGTGCCAGCAGCTTGGGCAGTAATTCACCCCTCCACTTT; CDR3: CASSLGSNSPLHF
D: NA; J: TRBJ1-6; size: NA; V: TRBV30; DNA: TGTGCCTGGAGTGTACAGGGACCTGAATCACCCCTCCACTTT; CDR3: CAWSVQGPESPLHF
D: NA; J: TRBJ2-7; size: NA; V: TRBV3-1/TRBV3-2; DNA: TGTGCCAGCAGCCAAGGCCGAGGGGGGGCGTACTTC; CDR3: CASSQGRGGAYF
D: TRBD1; J: TRBJ2-4; size: NA; V: TRBV11-2; DNA: TGTGCCAGCAGCTACGGACAGGGGGGGTCTCTAGCCAAAAACATTCAGTACTTC; CDR3: CASSYGQGGSLAKNIQYF
D: TRBD1; J: TRBJ1-5; size: NA; V: TRBV6-2/TRBV6-3; DNA: TGTGCCAGCAGTTACACGGCAGGGGGGTTTAGCAATCAGCCCCAGCATTTT; CDR3: CASSYTAGGFSNQPQHF
D: TRBD1; J: TRBJ2-1; size: NA; V: TRBV5-1; DNA: TGCGCCAGCAGCTTGGCGGGACAGGGGACCTACAATGAGCAGTTCTTC; CDR3: CASSLAGQGTYNEQFF
D: NA; J: TRBJ1-1; size: NA; V: TRBV21-1; DNA: TGTGCCAGCGGAACGGAGGTTGAAGCTTTCTTT; CDR3: CASGTEVEAFF